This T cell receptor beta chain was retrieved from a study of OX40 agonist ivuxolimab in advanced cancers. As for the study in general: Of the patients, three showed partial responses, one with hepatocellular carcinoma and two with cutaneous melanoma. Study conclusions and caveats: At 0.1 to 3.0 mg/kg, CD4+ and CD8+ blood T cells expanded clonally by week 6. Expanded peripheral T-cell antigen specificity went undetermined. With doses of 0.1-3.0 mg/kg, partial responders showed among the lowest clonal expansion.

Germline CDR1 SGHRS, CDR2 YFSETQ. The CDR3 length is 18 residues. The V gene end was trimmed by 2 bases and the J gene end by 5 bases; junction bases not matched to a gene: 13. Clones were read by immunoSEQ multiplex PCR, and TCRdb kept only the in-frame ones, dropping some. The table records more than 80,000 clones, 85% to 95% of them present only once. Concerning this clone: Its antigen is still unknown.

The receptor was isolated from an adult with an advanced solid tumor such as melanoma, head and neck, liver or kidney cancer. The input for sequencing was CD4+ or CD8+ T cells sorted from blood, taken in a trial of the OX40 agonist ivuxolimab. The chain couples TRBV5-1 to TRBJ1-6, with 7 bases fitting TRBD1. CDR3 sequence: CASSFDPHAGTDNSPLHF. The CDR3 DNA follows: TGCGCCAGCAGCTTCGACCCCCACGCCGGGACAGATAATTCACCCCTCCACTTT.